One sample yielded the 17 T cell receptor beta chains listed below, sequenced in a study of blood T cells in healthy people across ages. Using a J-beta primer mix together with a sample-barcoded 5' primer, a second PCR was run for roughly 7 to 12 cycles. MiXCR was run by TCRdb on the 5' RACE reads, yielding one entry per CDR3 protein. Here the sample spans about 1.5 million distinct CDR3 sequences, approximately 43% being singletons. Sequenced material: blood. The origin of the receptors is a woman between 18 and 29 years old in good health.

The V gene is TRBV11-1, the J gene TRBJ2-5; 13 bases agree with TRBD2. V lost 4 bases, J lost 0 bases, and 5 bases stayed unmatched. Germline CDR1 reads SGHAT; CDR2 reads FQDESV (reference sequence). This CDR3 has 17 amino acids. Here the CDR3 reads CASSSWTSGSHQETQYF. The CDR3 region has the DNA TGTGCCAGCAGCTCGTGGACTAGCGGGAGTCACCAAGAGACCCAGTACTTC.

This clonotype has a count of ten or more. The chain links TRBV2 to TRBJ1-1; D ambiguous. Per germline, CDR1 SNHLY and CDR2 FYNNEI. Trimming left V 4 bases short and J 5 bases short, with 14 bases between. This CDR3 has 14 amino acids. The CDR3 DNA reads TGTGCCAGCAGTGTCGCGGCAAGAGGGACTGAAGCTTTCTTT. Encoded protein: CASSVAARGTEAFF.

This clonotype turned up a few times. This chain connects TRBV7-2 to TRBJ1-1, with 7 bases lining up with TRBD1. After removal of 6 bases from V and 5 bases from J, the junction contained 12 bases not matched to a gene. There are 15 residues in the CDR3. From germline, CDR1 is SGHTA and CDR2 FQGNSA. CDR3 DNA: TGTGCCAGCAGTCCGGGTGCGAGGGGGCAAACTGAAGCTTTCTTT. Protein sequence: CASSPGARGQTEAFF.

The chain couples TRBV7-9 to TRBJ1-6; 9 positions agree with TRBD1. There are 14 residues in the CDR3. V trimming: 4 bases; J trimming: 10 bases; junction bases outside the gene matches: 5. Looked up from germline, CDR1 is SEHNR and CDR2 is FQNEAQ (reference sequence). CDR3 amino acids: CASSWTGDYSPLHF. The DNA of the CDR3 is TGTGCCAGCAGCTGGACAGGGGATTACTCACCCCTCCACTTT.

The genes are TRBV20-1 and TRBJ1-6; D is unclear. V gave up 6 bases and J gave up 0 bases, with 18 bases separating them. This CDR3 has 17 residues. The V gene's germline CDR1 is DFQATT and CDR2 SNEGSKA (reference sequence). The CDR3: CSASSESRLSYNSPLHF. CDR3 coding DNA: TGCAGTGCGAGTTCCGAGAGTCGGCTCTCCTATAATTCACCCCTCCACTTT.

This clonotype was found many times. J is TRBJ2-1 and V is TRBV15; D call uncertain. V lost 0 bases and J lost 3, with 6 bases in between. CDR1 is LNHNV, CDR2 YYDKDF, per germline (reference sequence). The CDR3 loop spans 14 amino acids. The CDR3 spells CATSRESDYNEQFF. Here the CDR3 DNA reads TGTGCCACCAGCAGAGAGAGTGACTACAATGAGCAGTTCTTC.

This chain joins TRBV10-2 and TRBJ2-7; 9 bases are shared with TRBD2. CDR1 and CDR2 (germline): WSHSY, SAAADI. The CDR3 runs 14 residues. The trim removed 3 bases at V and 6 bases at J, leaving 6 bases unmatched. CDR3 in amino acids: CASSEPAGGGEQYF. CDR3 in DNA: TGCGCCAGCAGTGAACCAGCGGGGGGAGGCGAGCAGTACTTC.

This clonotype was detected a few times. In nucleotides, the CDR3 is TGCAGTGCTAGAGAGAACTGGAATGAGCAGTTCTTC. Translating gives CSARENWNEQFF. The chain employs TRBV20-1 and TRBJ2-1, with D unclear. Germline V gives CDR1 DFQATT, CDR2 SNEGSKA (reference sequence). V lost 0 bases to trimming and J lost 7 bases, with 7 bases between them. The CDR3 has 12 amino acids.

This clonotype has more than one count but fewer than ten. This chain uses TRBV3-1 with TRBJ2-1; D is ambiguous. Trimming took off 4 bases at V and 0 bases at J, with 16 bases between the two ends. Germline V gene sequence: CDR1 LGHDT, CDR2 YNNKEL (reference sequence). This CDR3 has 17 amino acids. The CDR3 protein is CASSRHQDVVSYNEQFF. In DNA, the CDR3 is TGTGCCAGCAGCCGGCACCAGGACGTAGTCTCCTACAATGAGCAGTTCTTC.

Comment on this clonotype: At one boundary the junction diverges from the germline segment, which might be a read error. This chain links TRBV6-1 with TRBJ2-5; the D call may be TRBD1 or TRBD2 (6 bases each). Germline V gives CDR1 MNHNS, CDR2 SASEGT. The CDR3 is 15 amino acids. As DNA, the CDR3 is TGTGCCAGCAGTGCGCGGGACACTCGTTTAGAGACCCTGTACTTC. Protein product: CASSARDTRLETLYF.

This clonotype was observed a few times. The chain has TRBV6-1 and TRBJ1-5, with D possibly matching TRBD1 (5 bases). Deletions cut 1 base from V and 9 bases from J, with 10 bases between. Germline V gene lookup returns CDR1 MNHNS and CDR2 SASEGT. The CDR3 consists of 13 residues. The CDR3 DNA reads as TGTGCCAGCAGTGAAGGGGACTGGGGGCCCCAGCATTTT. Amino acids: CASSEGDWGPQHF.

The rearrangement uses TRBV20-1 and TRBJ2-7; the D call may be TRBD1 or TRBD2 (5 bases each). With 3 bases removed from V and 3 bases from J, the gap between germline ends came to 18 bases. This CDR3 is 15 amino acids long. Per germline, CDR1 DFQATT and CDR2 SNEGSKA (reference sequence). CDR3 in DNA: TGCAGTGCTAGGAGGGGTGGCCCTCTGGACTACGAGCAGTACTTC. Protein sequence: CSARRGGPLDYEQYF.

Of note for this clonotype: A read error may produce the germline difference seen at one junction end. Here the CDR3 reads CVSSPGRGGGNQPQHF. Here the CDR3 DNA reads TGCGTCAGCAGCCCGGGGAGGGGAGGGGGAAATCAGCCCCAGCATTTT. The gene calls are TRBV4-1 and TRBJ1-5; D possibly corresponds to TRBD1 (6 bases). CDR3 length: 16 amino acids. Germline loops: CDR1 MGHRA, CDR2 YSYEKL.

Only a few counts were recorded for this clonotype. This chain links TRBV7-9 with TRBJ1-1, with D hard to call. The germline CDR1 and CDR2 sequences are SEHNR and FQNEAQ (reference sequence). V lost 0 bases and J 4 bases, leaving 12 bases between the germline ends. The length of the CDR3 is 15 residues. The CDR3 loop reads CASSLAHGIFTEAFF. CDR3 DNA sequence: TGTGCCAGCAGCTTAGCGCACGGCATTTTCACTGAAGCTTTCTTT. Based on the CDR3 plus reference TRBV7-9 and TRBJ1-1, the full variable domain is DTGVSQNPRHKITKRGQNVTFRCDPISEHNRLYWYRQTLGQGPEFLTYFQNEAQLEKSRLLSDRFSAERPKGSFSTLEIQRTEQGDSAMYLCASSLAHGIFTEAFFGQGTRLTVV.

This clonotype was counted between two and nine times. This sequence joins TRBV20-1 and TRBJ2-7; D remains ambiguous. This CDR3 region has 14 residues. Germline assignment: CDR1 DFQATT and CDR2 SNEGSKA (reference sequence). V lost 2 bases and J lost 2, with 13 bases in between. CDR3 DNA: TGCAGTGCTAGACGGTCCGAAGATACCTACGAGCAGTACTTC. It specifies CSARRSEDTYEQYF.

This clonotype was detected only a few times. The chain couples TRBV6-2 or TRBV6-3 to TRBJ2-7, with 7 bases fitting TRBD2. CDR1 MNHEY and CDR2 SVGEGT come from the germline V gene. CDR3 size: 14 residues. J was trimmed by 3 bases and V by 3 bases; bases with no gene match: 5. CDR3 nucleotides: TGTGCCAGCAGTTATGGAGCGGGGCTCTACGAGCAGTACTTC. The encoded protein is CASSYGAGLYEQYF.

About this clonotype: Relative to the germline gene, one junction end is altered; a read error may explain this. The J gene is TRBJ2-1, the V gene TRBV5-1; TRBD1 might be the D (5 bases). Germline V CDR1 and CDR2: SGHRS, YFSETQ. CDR3 length: 17 residues. The CDR3 DNA reads as TGCGCCCGCAGTTTAACTGCCCCAGGGTTTGGGTATGGTGAGCAGTTCTTC. Its translation: CARSLTAPGFGYGEQFF.